A selection of T cell receptor beta chains follows, all from one sample in a study of cytomegalovirus exposure and HLA in healthy donors. TCRdb's table, derived via immunoSEQ multiplex PCR, lists solely in-frame clones and lacks some. The repertoire consists of about 97,000 clones, with approximately 77% occurring once and the leading ten covering 9.6%. The sequencing sample was made of PBMCs. The receptors come from a male donor in good health and CMV-seropositive. Both conserved end residues are part of each CDR3. A D gene is named only where the DNA matches it firmly. Only some rows state a clone size, as once, few, many or a class for expanded clones.

abundance: .; j_gene: TRBJ1-6; d_gene: TRBD1; v_gene: TRBV15; CDR3nt: TGTGCCACCAGCGAGCGACAGGGCGGGAATTCACCCCTCCACTTT; CDR3aa: CATSERQGGNSPLHF
abundance: .; j_gene: TRBJ2-7; d_gene: TRBD2; v_gene: TRBV7-8; CDR3nt: TGTGCCAGCAGCTTAGAGGCGGGAGGGTACTACGAGCAGTACTTC; CDR3aa: CASSLEAGGYYEQYF
abundance: few; j_gene: TRBJ2-7; d_gene: TRBD1; v_gene: TRBV9; CDR3nt: TGTGCCAGCAGCCCCGGGACAGGGAGCTACGAGCAGTACTTC; CDR3aa: CASSPGTGSYEQYF
abundance: .; j_gene: TRBJ2-2; d_gene: .; v_gene: TRBV5-4; CDR3nt: TGTGCCGGCAGCTTACGAGCGCAGAGCACCGGGGAGCTGTTTTTT; CDR3aa: CAGSLRAQSTGELFF
abundance: few; j_gene: TRBJ1-2; d_gene: .; v_gene: TRBV9; CDR3nt: TGTGCCAGCAGCCCTGAGCGGGCTAACTATGGCTACACCTTC; CDR3aa: CASSPERANYGYTF
abundance: .; j_gene: TRBJ1-5; d_gene: TRBD1; v_gene: TRBV4-2; CDR3nt: TGTGCCAGCAGCCAAGGGGGGACAGGGGATAGCAATCAGCCCCAGCATTTT; CDR3aa: CASSQGGTGDSNQPQHF
abundance: .; j_gene: TRBJ1-2; d_gene: .; v_gene: TRBV30; CDR3nt: TGTGCCTGGAGTGTACTGGGGCGGAACTATGGCTACACCTTC; CDR3aa: CAWSVLGRNYGYTF
abundance: .; j_gene: TRBJ2-5; d_gene: TRBD2; v_gene: TRBV18; CDR3nt: TGTGCCAGCTCAACCCTACCGACTAGCGGGAGTAGTCAAGAGACCCAGTACTTC; CDR3aa: CASSTLPTSGSSQETQYF
abundance: .; j_gene: TRBJ1-1; d_gene: .; v_gene: TRBV7-9; CDR3nt: TGTGCCAGCAGCACTCCCCATACTTTT; CDR3aa: CASSTPHTF
abundance: .; j_gene: TRBJ2-4; d_gene: .; v_gene: TRBV7-2; CDR3nt: TGTGCCAGCAGCTCCAGGGTAGCCAAAAACAGTCAGTACTTC; CDR3aa: CASSSRVAKNSQYF
abundance: .; j_gene: TRBJ1-4; d_gene: TRBD1; v_gene: TRBV5-1; CDR3nt: TGCGCCAGCAGCTCCCAGGGACAGGGTTTAGGGGAAAAACTGTTTTTT; CDR3aa: CASSSQGQGLGEKLFF
abundance: .; j_gene: TRBJ2-7; d_gene: .; v_gene: TRBV5-4; CDR3nt: TGTGCCAGCAGCTCGGACAGGGAGGGCTCCTACGAGCAGTACTTC; CDR3aa: CASSSDREGSYEQYF
abundance: .; j_gene: TRBJ1-5; d_gene: TRBD1; v_gene: TRBV5-5; CDR3nt: TGTGCCAGCAGCTTGACAGGGGAACCCCAGCATTTT; CDR3aa: CASSLTGEPQHF
abundance: .; j_gene: TRBJ2-7; d_gene: TRBD2; v_gene: TRBV28; CDR3nt: TGTGCCAGCAGTTTAAGGACTAGCGGGAACTACGAGCAGTACTTC; CDR3aa: CASSLRTSGNYEQYF
abundance: .; j_gene: TRBJ2-5; d_gene: .; v_gene: TRBV7-2; CDR3nt: TGTGCCAGCAGCTCCGGGTACCAAGAGACCCAGTACTTC; CDR3aa: CASSSGYQETQYF
abundance: .; j_gene: TRBJ1-2; d_gene: .; v_gene: TRBV4-1; CDR3nt: TGCGCCAGCAGCCCCCAGGAGGGCAACTATGGCTACACCTTC; CDR3aa: CASSPQEGNYGYTF
abundance: .; j_gene: TRBJ2-1; d_gene: .; v_gene: TRBV2; CDR3nt: TGTGCCAGCAGTCCTGACTACTTTTACAATGAGCAGTTCTTC; CDR3aa: CASSPDYFYNEQFF
abundance: .; j_gene: TRBJ2-5; d_gene: TRBD1; v_gene: TRBV15; CDR3nt: TGTGCCACCAGCAGTACAGGGGATTTGGAGACCCAGTACTTC; CDR3aa: CATSSTGDLETQYF
abundance: .; j_gene: TRBJ2-7; d_gene: .; v_gene: TRBV6-6; CDR3nt: TGTGCCAGCAGAGGTGAGGACTACGAGCAGTACTTC; CDR3aa: CASRGEDYEQYF
abundance: .; j_gene: TRBJ1-5; d_gene: .; v_gene: TRBV4-1; CDR3nt: TGCGCCAGCAGCCAAGATCTTGTAAGGGGCCAGCCCCAGCATTTT; CDR3aa: CASSQDLVRGQPQHF
abundance: few; j_gene: TRBJ2-5; d_gene: .; v_gene: TRBV6-1; CDR3nt: TGTGCCAGCAGTGAAGCCGTACAGATCCGGGAGACCCAGTACTTC; CDR3aa: CASSEAVQIRETQYF
abundance: .; j_gene: TRBJ2-5; d_gene: TRBD1; v_gene: TRBV5-4; CDR3nt: TGTGCCAGCAGCCGTCAGGGGGCCCAAGAGACCCAGTACTTC; CDR3aa: CASSRQGAQETQYF
abundance: .; j_gene: TRBJ2-2; d_gene: TRBD1; v_gene: TRBV7-6; CDR3nt: TGTGCCAGCAGCCCATGGACAGGGGGTGGCGGGGAGCTGTTTTTT; CDR3aa: CASSPWTGGGGELFF
abundance: .; j_gene: TRBJ2-5; d_gene: TRBD2; v_gene: TRBV29-1; CDR3nt: TGCAGCGTCAATAGCGGGAAGGAGACCCAGTACTTC; CDR3aa: CSVNSGKETQYF
abundance: .; j_gene: TRBJ1-2; d_gene: .; v_gene: TRBV6-5; CDR3nt: TGTGCCAGCAGTTACTCGGCGGGGTATTATGGCTACACCTTC; CDR3aa: CASSYSAGYYGYTF
abundance: .; j_gene: TRBJ2-3; d_gene: TRBD2; v_gene: TRBV28; CDR3nt: TGTGCCACAAAGCGGGGGGGCACAGATACGCAGTATTTT; CDR3aa: CATKRGGTDTQYF
abundance: few; j_gene: TRBJ2-1; d_gene: .; v_gene: TRBV5-4; CDR3nt: TGTGCCAGCAGTTCCACGGGACTTAACAATGAGCAGTTCTTC; CDR3aa: CASSSTGLNNEQFF
abundance: .; j_gene: TRBJ2-7; d_gene: .; v_gene: TRBV28; CDR3nt: TGTGCCAGCAGCGAATCAGGTTCCGAGCAGTACTTC; CDR3aa: CASSESGSEQYF
abundance: few; j_gene: TRBJ2-7; d_gene: TRBD1; v_gene: TRBV5-3; CDR3nt: TGTGCCACCGAGGGCCAGGGGGTTAGACCCTACGAGCAGTACTTC; CDR3aa: CATEGQGVRPYEQYF
abundance: .; j_gene: TRBJ2-7; d_gene: .; v_gene: TRBV6-1; CDR3nt: TGTGCCAGCAGTGAAGCGTGGTCGGGCGAGCAGTACTTC; CDR3aa: CASSEAWSGEQYF
abundance: .; j_gene: TRBJ2-5; d_gene: TRBD2; v_gene: TRBV5-1; CDR3nt: TGCGCCAGCAGCAAGGGACTAGCGCAAGAGACCCAGTACTTC; CDR3aa: CASSKGLAQETQYF
abundance: once; j_gene: TRBJ2-5; d_gene: TRBD2; v_gene: TRBV11-2; CDR3nt: TGTGCCAGCAGCCCCCGGACTAGCGGGAGTTCGGGAGAGACCCAGTACTTC; CDR3aa: CASSPRTSGSSGETQYF
abundance: .; j_gene: TRBJ2-1; d_gene: TRBD2; v_gene: TRBV29-1; CDR3nt: TGCAGCGTCCTCCCCGGGGGGAGGAACTACAATGAGCAGTTCTTC; CDR3aa: CSVLPGGRNYNEQFF
abundance: .; j_gene: TRBJ2-7; d_gene: TRBD1; v_gene: TRBV19; CDR3nt: TGTGCCAGTGCGGACAGGGTCGAGCAGTACTTC; CDR3aa: CASADRVEQYF
abundance: .; j_gene: TRBJ1-1; d_gene: TRBD1; v_gene: TRBV18; CDR3nt: TGTGCCAGCTCACCGGGGAACAGGGGTTGGACTGAAGCTTTCTTT; CDR3aa: CASSPGNRGWTEAFF
abundance: .; j_gene: TRBJ1-6; d_gene: TRBD1; v_gene: TRBV6-5; CDR3nt: TGTGCCAGCAGTCCAGGACAGGGGGTATGGTCACCCCTCCACTTT; CDR3aa: CASSPGQGVWSPLHF
abundance: once; j_gene: TRBJ2-5; d_gene: TRBD1; v_gene: TRBV27; CDR3nt: TGTGCCAGCAGCCGCGACCCCGGGACAGAATTGTTGGAGACCCAGTACTTC; CDR3aa: CASSRDPGTELLETQYF
abundance: once; j_gene: TRBJ1-5; d_gene: TRBD1; v_gene: TRBV7-2; CDR3nt: TGTGCCAGCAGCTTCGGGGACAGGGACGGGAATCAGCCCCAGCATTTT; CDR3aa: CASSFGDRDGNQPQHF
abundance: .; j_gene: TRBJ2-5; d_gene: .; v_gene: TRBV28; CDR3nt: TGTGCCAGCAGTCGCGGACAGCAAGAGACCCAGTACTTC; CDR3aa: CASSRGQQETQYF
abundance: .; j_gene: TRBJ2-7; d_gene: .; v_gene: TRBV29-1; CDR3nt: TGCAGCGTTACGCGAGGGACTCGAGAGAACGAGCAGTACTTC; CDR3aa: CSVTRGTRENEQYF
abundance: .; j_gene: TRBJ2-1; d_gene: TRBD1; v_gene: TRBV9; CDR3nt: TGTGCCAGCAGCGTAGGAACAGGGGGCTACAATGAGCAGTTCTTC; CDR3aa: CASSVGTGGYNEQFF
abundance: .; j_gene: TRBJ2-7; d_gene: TRBD2; v_gene: TRBV7-3; CDR3nt: TGTGCCAGCAGCTCCGGACTAGCGGGAGTAAGCGAGCAGTACTTC; CDR3aa: CASSSGLAGVSEQYF
abundance: .; j_gene: TRBJ2-6; d_gene: .; v_gene: TRBV30; CDR3nt: TGTGCCTGGACTCGAGAGGTCTCTGGGGCCAACGGCCTGACTTTC; CDR3aa: CAWTREVSGANGLTF
abundance: .; j_gene: TRBJ2-1; d_gene: .; v_gene: TRBV28; CDR3nt: TGTGCCAGCACTAATGGAGGATTCAGGGGGGTCAATGAGCAGTTCTTC; CDR3aa: CASTNGGFRGVNEQFF
abundance: once; j_gene: TRBJ2-1; d_gene: .; v_gene: TRBV7-3; CDR3nt: TGTGCCAGCAGCTCGGGTGCGGGGAACCATGAGCAGTTCTTC; CDR3aa: CASSSGAGNHEQFF